This T cell receptor beta chain was sequenced in a study of cytomegalovirus exposure and HLA in healthy donors. Whole-study findings and limits: Analysis performed later showed TCR beta chains linked to HLA being more clonally expanded than equally common others.

PCR was performed using 60 Vbeta and 13 Jbeta primers. Measured with immunoSEQ multiplex PCR; TCRdb has only the in-frame clones, and not every one. The table has 95,000 to 110,000 clones, about 80% seen once. In regard to this clone: Its antigen is undetermined.

From germline, CDR1 is SGHRS and CDR2 YFSETQ. The CDR3 extends over 15 amino acids. The junction had 3 bases not matched to a gene; V was cut back by 0 bases and J by 3 bases. The origin of this receptor is a man aged 60 to 69 in good health and CMV-seropositive. This rearrangement joins TRBV5-1 to TRBJ2-5; 9 bases align to TRBD2. What was sequenced was PBMCs. The CDR3 loop is CASSLGRLAEETQYF. The DNA for the CDR3 is TGCGCCAGCAGCTTGGGGCGACTAGCGGAAGAGACCCAGTACTTC.